The source of this TCR beta chain is a study of blood T cell repertoires in COVID-19. Germline assignment: CDR1 SGHDN and CDR2 FVKESK. V was cut by 3 bases and J by 6 bases, with 15 bases left in between. The CDR3 sequence is 15 residues long. In the original processing: By means of reference gene primer amplification, nucleated cell counts were estimated. The repertoire was sequenced with immunoSEQ multiplex PCR; TCRdb's copy has only in-frame clones and lacks some. The V and J calls and the clone size are those of that table, but D and trimming were determined from the DNA. The sample has roughly 93,000 clones; about nine tenths are singletons.

The source of this sequence is a man in his fifties with acute or convalescent COVID-19. The chain links TRBV14 to TRBJ2-1; D is possibly TRBD1 (5 bases). Specimen: peripheral blood. The chain's CDR3 is CASSQDSGIRNEQFF. In DNA form, the CDR3 reads TGTGCCAGCAGCCAGGATTCAGGGATTCGCAATGAGCAGTTCTTC.